These 27 T cell receptor beta chains were all obtained from the same sample, sequenced in a study of T cell responses to AZD1222 COVID-19 vaccine. The data were produced by immunoSEQ multiplex PCR, yet TCRdb's version contains in-frame clones alone and is incomplete. This repertoire shows under 80,000 clones, nearly 90% found once; its top ten account for under 1.5%. Sample: peripheral blood, taken 28 days after the second AZD1222 dose. Receptors originate from an adult who received the AZD1222 COVID-19 vaccine.

This chain joins TRBV5-6 and TRBJ2-5, with D perhaps matching TRBD1 or TRBD2 (6 bases each). V was trimmed by 2 bases and J by 5 bases, leaving 13 bases between them. Per germline, CDR1 SGHDT and CDR2 YYEEEE. The CDR3 is 14 amino acids. The CDR3 bases are TGTGCCAGCAGCTTTTCAGGGGCGGGGGAGACCCAGTACTTC. It translates to CASSFSGAGETQYF.

The chain couples TRBV11-1 to TRBJ2-7; a possible D gene is TRBD1 (6 bases). Germline-derived CDR1 and CDR2 are SGHAT and FQDESV (reference sequence). V was trimmed by 3 bases and J by 0 bases, leaving 12 bases between them. The CDR3 consists of 15 residues. Here the CDR3 reads CASSFAGASSYEQYF. CDR3 in DNA: TGTGCCAGCAGCTTCGCAGGGGCGAGCTCCTACGAGCAGTACTTC.

The rearrangement links TRBV15 to TRBJ2-3; 11 bases line up with TRBD2. Per germline, CDR1 LNHNV and CDR2 YYDKDF (reference sequence). The trim removed 0 bases at V and 4 bases at J, leaving 9 bases unmatched. The CDR3 covers 18 residues. CDR3 DNA: TGTGCCACCAGCAGAGAAAGCACGGCTAGCGGGAGGTCAGATACGCAGTATTTT. Translation gives CATSRESTASGRSDTQYF.

The rearrangement joins TRBV19 to TRBJ2-5, with D unclear. Trimming took off 4 bases at V and 0 bases at J, with 3 bases between the two ends. Per the germline V gene, CDR1 is LNHDA and CDR2 is SQIVND (reference sequence). This CDR3 has 12 amino acids. CDR3: CASSNYQETQYF. The CDR3 DNA follows: TGTGCCAGTAGTAACTACCAAGAGACCCAGTACTTC.

The genes are TRBV29-1 and TRBJ1-3; weak D call: TRBD1 (5 bases). The V end lost 4 bases, the J end lost 4 bases, and 11 bases lay between the germline ends. CDR3 length: 13 amino acids. CDR1 and CDR2 from the germline V gene are SQVTM and ANQGSEA. This CDR3 is CSVVGQGGNTIYF. The DNA for the CDR3 is TGCAGCGTTGTAGGGCAGGGAGGAAACACCATATATTTT.

This chain uses TRBV27 with TRBJ2-1, with 7 bases lining up with TRBD1. With V trimmed by 2 bases and J by 6 bases, 7 bases remained unmatched. The CDR3 is 15 amino acids. Germline V gene lookup returns CDR1 MNHEY and CDR2 SMNVEV (reference sequence). The CDR3 loop is CASSLRGRTINEQFF. CDR3 DNA: TGTGCCAGCAGTTTAAGGGGGCGAACGATCAATGAGCAGTTCTTC.

CDR3 nucleotides: TGCAGCGTTGTTTTGGTGGAAAAACTGTTTTTT. It encodes CSVVLVEKLFF. This chain connects TRBV29-1 to TRBJ1-4; D is undetermined. Germline loops: CDR1 SQVTM, CDR2 ANQGSEA. V was pared by 4 bases and J by 8 bases, with 8 bases between. The CDR3 is 11 amino acids.

The chain links TRBV27 to TRBJ2-7, with D perhaps being TRBD1 or TRBD2 (5 bases each). Trimming removed 6 bases from V and 3 bases from J, with 21 bases in between. Germline V lookup: CDR1 MNHEY, CDR2 SMNVEV (reference sequence). The CDR3 sequence is 16 residues long. CDR3 sequence: CASRAPGPPRGYEQYF. The CDR3 coding sequence is TGTGCCAGCAGGGCACCGGGACCCCCTCGGGGCTACGAGCAGTACTTC.

This clone was seen only a few times. The V gene is TRBV7-9, the J gene TRBJ2-7; D gene ambiguous. This CDR3 is built from 12 residues. V was clipped by 5 bases and J by 5 bases, with 10 bases between them. The germline V gene encodes CDR1 SEHNR and CDR2 FQNEAQ (reference sequence). CDR3 loop: CASSPLSHEQYF. The CDR3 coding sequence is TGTGCCAGCAGCCCCCTTTCCCACGAGCAGTACTTC.

V gene TRBV30 combines with J gene TRBJ1-5, with TRBD1 as a possible D gene (5 bases). V gave up 1 base and J gave up 0 bases, with 10 bases separating them. This CDR3 is 15 amino acids long. The germline V gene encodes CDR1 GTSNPN and CDR2 SVGIG (reference sequence). For the CDR3, the DNA is TGTGCCTGGAGTGACCGGGGCCATAGCAATCAGCCCCAGCATTTT. Its translation: CAWSDRGHSNQPQHF.

The rearrangement uses TRBV27 and TRBJ2-7, with TRBD1 identical over 10 bases. The CDR3 is made up of 16 amino acids. Germline V gives CDR1 MNHEY, CDR2 SMNVEV (reference sequence). The trim removed 3 bases at V and 2 bases at J, leaving 7 bases unmatched. The CDR3 DNA is TGTGCCAGCAGTTTGGGGACAGGGGATATTCCCTACGAGCAGTACTTC. It codes for CASSLGTGDIPYEQYF.

The chain employs TRBV27 and TRBJ1-2; D not certain. The CDR3 consists of 13 residues. In germline, CDR1 is MNHEY, CDR2 SMNVEV (reference sequence). The germline V and J ends were trimmed by 1 base and 4 bases, with 7 bases remaining between them. The CDR3 DNA is TGTGCCAGCAGTTTATTGCCGATCTATGGCTACACCTTC. It encodes CASSLLPIYGYTF.

The chain is built from TRBV6-6 and TRBJ2-1, with no clear D. CDR1 and CDR2 from the germline V gene are MNHNY and SVGAGI (reference sequence). The CDR3 is 12 residues long. V shed 6 bases and J shed 10 bases, with 13 bases lying between them. The CDR3 DNA follows: TGTGCCAGCAGCTTACAGCGCGAAGAGCAGTTCTTC. It is translated as CASSLQREEQFF.

The chain has TRBV4-2 and TRBJ1-2; D ambiguous. V was pared by 0 bases and J by 4 bases, with 6 bases between. The CDR3 is made up of 13 amino acids. The germline V gene has CDR1 LGHNA and CDR2 YNFKEQ. In DNA, the CDR3 is TGTGCCAGCAGCCAAGATCCGGGCTATGGCTACACCTTC. As protein: CASSQDPGYGYTF.

The chain combines TRBV11-3 with TRBJ2-7; D uncertain. V was trimmed by 2 bases and J by 3 bases, leaving 14 bases between them. This CDR3 is built from 15 residues. The germline V gene has CDR1 SGHNT and CDR2 YENEEA. The CDR3: CASSLRWASGYEQYF. In DNA form, the CDR3 reads TGTGCCAGCAGCTTACGCTGGGCTAGTGGCTACGAGCAGTACTTC.

V is TRBV30 and J is TRBJ1-5, with 9 bases fitting TRBD1. Trimming removed 1 base from V and 7 bases from J; junction bases left unmatched: 5. The CDR3 is 14 amino acids. The germline CDR1 and CDR2 sequences are GTSNPN and SVGIG (reference sequence). The CDR3, as DNA: TGTGCCTGGAGTGGCGACAGGGGGGGACAGCCCCAGCATTTT. Protein sequence: CAWSGDRGGQPQHF.

V usage is TRBV2 and J usage is TRBJ2-7; possibly TRBD2 for D (5 bases). Trimming pared 6 bases from V and 2 bases from J, leaving 17 bases between. The CDR3 spans 15 residues. Germline CDR1 is SNHLY and CDR2 is FYNNEI. The CDR3 coding sequence is TGTGCCAGCAGGTTGGTTGCGGGCTCACCCTACGAGCAGTACTTC. Translating it yields CASRLVAGSPYEQYF.

This chain links TRBV6-2 or TRBV6-3 with TRBJ2-7, with D possibly matching TRBD1 (5 bases). The V gene's germline CDR1 is MNHEY and CDR2 SVGEGT. V was pared by 5 bases and J by 2 bases, with 13 bases between. This CDR3 is built from 14 residues. Here the CDR3 DNA reads TGTGCCAGCAGTCCCAGGACAACTACCTACGAGCAGTACTTC. It encodes CASSPRTTTYEQYF.

This chain uses TRBV29-1 with TRBJ2-2; tentatively, D is TRBD1 (6 bases). Trimming stripped 6 bases from V and 4 bases from J, with 9 bases between. The CDR3 loop spans 12 amino acids. Germline values: CDR1 SQVTM, CDR2 ANQGSEA. In nucleotides, the CDR3 is TGCAGCGTCTACAGGGTCACCGGGGAGCTGTTTTTT. This gives the protein CSVYRVTGELFF.

J is TRBJ1-6 and V is TRBV28; D uncertain. This CDR3 spans 13 amino acids. CDR1 and CDR2 from the germline V gene are MDHEN and SYDVKM. V was trimmed by 6 bases and J by 9 bases, leaving 12 bases between them. DNA for the CDR3: TGTGCCAGCAGCCCCGACCCGTTTTCACCCCTCCACTTT. Amino acid sequence: CASSPDPFSPLHF. The full variable domain, rest sourced from reference TRBV28 and TRBJ1-6, is DVKVTQSSRYLVKRTGEKVFLECVQDMDHENMFWYRQDPGLGLRLIYFSYDVKMKEKGDIPEGYSVSREKKERFSLILESASTNQTSMYLCASSPDPFSPLHFGNGTRLTVT.

This clone was picked up one time. The CDR3 region has the DNA TGTGCCAGCAGTCGGTCCAACTTGAACACTGAAGCTTTCTTT. This gives the protein CASSRSNLNTEAFF. The chain combines TRBV2 with TRBJ1-1; D uncertain. The CDR3 has 14 residues. With 5 bases removed from V and 0 bases from J, the gap between germline ends came to 10 bases. The germline gives CDR1 SNHLY, CDR2 FYNNEI.

This rearrangement joins TRBV18 to TRBJ2-1; 9 positions agree with TRBD2. Trimming removed 4 bases from V and 1 base from J; junction bases left unmatched: 5. This CDR3 is built from 16 residues. Germline lookup yields CDR1 KGHSH and CDR2 LQKENI. CDR3 amino acids: CASSRETSGSYNEQFF. The CDR3 nucleotides are TGTGCCAGCTCACGAGAGACTAGCGGATCCTACAATGAGCAGTTCTTC.

Only a few counts were recorded for this clone. V usage is TRBV9 and J usage is TRBJ1-1; TRBD1 matches 8 bases. The length of the CDR3 is 15 residues. Germline CDR1 reads SGDLS; CDR2 reads YYNGEE. Unmatched junction bases numbered 7, after V lost 2 bases and J lost 4 bases. The CDR3 DNA reads TGTGCCAGCAGCGTTCAGACAGGGGTAGCCACTGAAGCTTTCTTT. This codes for CASSVQTGVATEAFF. Full variable domain (rest looked up from reference TRBV9 and TRBJ1-1): DSGVTQTPKHLITATGQRVTLRCSPRSGDLSVYWYQQSLDQGLQFLIQYYNGEERAKGNILERFSAQQFPDLHSELNLSSLELGDSALYFCASSVQTGVATEAFFGQGTRLTVV.

V is TRBV25-1 and J is TRBJ1-1; 8 bases map to TRBD1. CDR3 length: 14 residues. Unmatched junction bases numbered 1, after V lost 3 bases and J lost 1 base. CDR1 is MGHDK and CDR2 is SYGVNS in the germline V gene. CDR3: CASSDQGANTEAFF. CDR3 bases: TGTGCCAGCAGTGACCAGGGGGCGAACACTGAAGCTTTCTTT.

The chain has TRBV11-2 and TRBJ1-6; no reliable D call. V lost 0 bases, J lost 14 bases, and 8 bases lay in between. This CDR3 is built from 12 residues. The germline V gene has CDR1 SGHAT and CDR2 FQNNGV. As DNA, the CDR3 is TGTGCCAGCAGCTTAGATGCTGTTACCCTCCACTTT. It specifies CASSLDAVTLHF. Full variable domain (missing parts from reference TRBV11-2 and TRBJ1-6): EAGVAQSPRYKIIEKRQSVAFWCNPISGHATLYWYQQILGQGPKLLIQFQNNGVVDDSQLPKDRFSAERLKGVDSTLKIQPAKLEDSAVYLCASSLDAVTLHFGNGTRLTVT.

V gene TRBV3-1 (or the pseudogene TRBV3-2) combines with J gene TRBJ1-3; D might be TRBD1 (6 bases). The germline V gene encodes CDR1 LGHDT and CDR2 YNNKEL (reference sequence). Trimming pared 11 bases from V and 4 bases from J, leaving 18 bases between. The CDR3 is made up of 14 amino acids. In DNA form, the CDR3 reads TGTGCCGCCGGGGAATGGACAGCGGGAAACACCATATATTTT. Amino acid sequence: CAAGEWTAGNTIYF.

This clone was observed a few times. The chain recombines TRBV30 with TRBJ2-7; 14 nucleotides agree with TRBD2. Germline V gene sequence: CDR1 GTSNPN, CDR2 SVGIG (reference sequence). The CDR3 totals 16 residues. The V gene end was trimmed by 3 bases and the J gene end by 6 bases; junction bases not matched to a gene: 10. The CDR3 DNA reads as TGTGCCTGGAGGAAGGGGGGACTAGCGGGAGTCGGCGAGCAGTACTTC. Protein: CAWRKGGLAGVGEQYF.